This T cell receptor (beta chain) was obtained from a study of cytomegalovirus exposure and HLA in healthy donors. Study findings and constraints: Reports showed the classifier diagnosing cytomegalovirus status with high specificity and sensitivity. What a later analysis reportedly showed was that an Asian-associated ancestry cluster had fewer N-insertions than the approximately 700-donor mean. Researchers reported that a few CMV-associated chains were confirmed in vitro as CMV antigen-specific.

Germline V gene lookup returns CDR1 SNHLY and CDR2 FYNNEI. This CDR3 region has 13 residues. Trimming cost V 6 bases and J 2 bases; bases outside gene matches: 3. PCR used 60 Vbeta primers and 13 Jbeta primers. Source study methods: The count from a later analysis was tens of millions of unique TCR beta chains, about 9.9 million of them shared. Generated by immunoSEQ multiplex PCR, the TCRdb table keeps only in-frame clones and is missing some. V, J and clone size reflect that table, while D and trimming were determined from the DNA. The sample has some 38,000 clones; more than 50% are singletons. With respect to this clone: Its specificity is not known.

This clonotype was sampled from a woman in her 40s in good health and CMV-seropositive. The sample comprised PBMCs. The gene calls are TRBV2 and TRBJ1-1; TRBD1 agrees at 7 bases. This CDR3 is CASSRGKNTEAFF. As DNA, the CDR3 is TGTGCCAGCAGCAGGGGGAAAAACACTGAAGCTTTCTTT.